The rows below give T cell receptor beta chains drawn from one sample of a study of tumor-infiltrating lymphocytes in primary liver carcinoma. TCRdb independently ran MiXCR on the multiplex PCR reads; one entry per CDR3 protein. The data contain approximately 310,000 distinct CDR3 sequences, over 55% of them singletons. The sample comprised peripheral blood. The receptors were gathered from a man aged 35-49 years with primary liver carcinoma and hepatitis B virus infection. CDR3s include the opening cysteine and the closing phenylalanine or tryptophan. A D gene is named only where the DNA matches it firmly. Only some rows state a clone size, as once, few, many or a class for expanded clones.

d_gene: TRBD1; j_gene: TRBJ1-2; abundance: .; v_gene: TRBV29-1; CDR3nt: TGCAGCGTTGAAGGACAGGGGGCGATCTATGACTACACCTTC; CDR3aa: CSVEGQGAIYDYTF
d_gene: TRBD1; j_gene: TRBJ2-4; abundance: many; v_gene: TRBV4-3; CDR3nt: TGCGCCAGCAGCCCGCGACCCACCGGGACAGGAAAAAACATTCAGTACTTC; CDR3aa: CASSPRPTGTGKNIQYF
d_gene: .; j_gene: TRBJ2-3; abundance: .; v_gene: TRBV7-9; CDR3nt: TGTGCCAGCAGCTTACAACTGACGGCGACAGATACGCAGTATTTT; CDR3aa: CASSLQLTATDTQYF
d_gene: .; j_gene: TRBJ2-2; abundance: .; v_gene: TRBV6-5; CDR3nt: TGTGCCAGCAGTTGGGGGAACATGAACACCGGGGAGCTGTTTTTT; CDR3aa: CASSWGNMNTGELFF
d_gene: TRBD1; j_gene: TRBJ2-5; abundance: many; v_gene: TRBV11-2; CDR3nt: TGTGCCAGCAGCGAATGGGGACAGGGGGCTAGAGAGACCCAGTACTTC; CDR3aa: CASSEWGQGARETQYF
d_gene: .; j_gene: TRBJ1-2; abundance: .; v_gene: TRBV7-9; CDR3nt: TGTGCCAGCAGCACCCCGACAGATTTATTAGACTACACCTTC; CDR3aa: CASSTPTDLLDYTF
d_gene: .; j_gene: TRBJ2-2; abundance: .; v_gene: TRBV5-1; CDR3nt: TGCGCCAGCAGCGAAGGGGTTTCAGGTACCACCGGAGAGCTGTCTTTT; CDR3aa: CASSEGVSGTTGELSF
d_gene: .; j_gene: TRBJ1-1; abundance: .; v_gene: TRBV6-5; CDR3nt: TGTGTCAACAGTTACCCGGATGACACTGAAGCTTTCTTT; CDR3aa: CVNSYPDDTEAFF
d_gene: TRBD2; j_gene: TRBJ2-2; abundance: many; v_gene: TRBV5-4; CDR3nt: TGTGCCAGCAGCTTGGATCCGGGAGGGCCGAGAACCGGGGAGCTGTTTTTT; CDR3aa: CASSLDPGGPRTGELFF
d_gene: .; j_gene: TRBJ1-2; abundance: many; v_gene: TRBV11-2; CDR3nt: TGTGCCAGCAGCCCAACTAGGGTTAACTATGGCTACACCTTC; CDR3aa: CASSPTRVNYGYTF
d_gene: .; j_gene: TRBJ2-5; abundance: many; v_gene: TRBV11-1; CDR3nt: TGTGCCAGCAGCTTAATCGGGAGTAGTGAGACCCAGTACTTC; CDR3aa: CASSLIGSSETQYF
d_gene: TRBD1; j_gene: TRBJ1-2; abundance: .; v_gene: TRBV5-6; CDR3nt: TGTGCCAGCAGCTTACAGGGGGCGCGAGGAGGCTACACCTTC; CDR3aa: CASSLQGARGGYTF
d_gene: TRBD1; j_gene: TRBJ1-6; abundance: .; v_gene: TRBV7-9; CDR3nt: TGTGCCAGCAGCTTGCCACAGGGGTCACCCCTCCACTTT; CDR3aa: CASSLPQGSPLHF
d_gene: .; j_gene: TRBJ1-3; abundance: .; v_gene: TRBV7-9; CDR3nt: TGTGCCAGCAGCGCCTCAGGGGAACCTGGAAACACCATATATTTT; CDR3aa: CASSASGEPGNTIYF
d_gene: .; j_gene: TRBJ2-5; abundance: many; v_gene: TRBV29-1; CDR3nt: TGCAGCGTTGAAAGGGGGGCCGCCGGAGAGACCCAGTACTTC; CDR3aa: CSVERGAAGETQYF
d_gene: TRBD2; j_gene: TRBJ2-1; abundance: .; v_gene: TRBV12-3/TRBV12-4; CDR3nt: TGCGCCAGCAGTCCGCCGGGACTAGCGGGACCGAGCAATGAGCGGTTCTTC; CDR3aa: CASSPPGLAGPSNERFF
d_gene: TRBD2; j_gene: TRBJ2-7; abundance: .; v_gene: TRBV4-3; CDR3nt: TGCGCCAGCAGCCAAGGGGGAGGGGTTGAGTACAAGCAGTACTTC; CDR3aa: CASSQGGGVEYKQYF
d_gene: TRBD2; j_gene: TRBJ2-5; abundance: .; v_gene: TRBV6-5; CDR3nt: TGTGCCAGTAGTTATGGACTAGCGGGAGAAGAGACCCATTACTTC; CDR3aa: CASSYGLAGEETHYF
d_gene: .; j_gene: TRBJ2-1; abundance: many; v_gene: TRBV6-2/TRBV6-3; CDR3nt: TGTGCCAGCAGTTCACAGGGACATTACAATGAGCAGTTCTTC; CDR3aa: CASSSQGHYNEQFF
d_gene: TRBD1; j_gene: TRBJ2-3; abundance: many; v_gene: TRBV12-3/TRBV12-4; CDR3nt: TGTGCCAACGGACAGGGGAAGGATACGCAGTATTTT; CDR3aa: CANGQGKDTQYF
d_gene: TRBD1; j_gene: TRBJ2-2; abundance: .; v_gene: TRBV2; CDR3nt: TGTGCCAGCAGGACAGGGGGCTTCGGGGAGCTGTTTTTT; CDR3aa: CASRTGGFGELFF
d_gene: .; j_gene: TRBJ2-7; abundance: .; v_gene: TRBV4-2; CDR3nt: TGTGCCAGCAGTCGATCAGCAGGGGCCTACGAGCAGTCCTTC; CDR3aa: CASSRSAGAYEQSF
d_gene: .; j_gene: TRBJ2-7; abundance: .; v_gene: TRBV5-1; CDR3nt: TGCGCCAGCAGCTTGTCAAGGGGCCACTACGAGCAGTACTTC; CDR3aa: CASSLSRGHYEQYF
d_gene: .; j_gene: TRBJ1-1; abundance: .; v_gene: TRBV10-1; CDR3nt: TGCGCCAGCAGGGCAGGGTTGAACACTGAAGCTCTCTTT; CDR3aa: CASRAGLNTEALF
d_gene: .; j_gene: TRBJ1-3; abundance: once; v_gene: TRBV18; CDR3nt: TGTGCCAGCTCACCAGGCGGGTCCGGAAACACCATATATTTT; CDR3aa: CASSPGGSGNTIYF
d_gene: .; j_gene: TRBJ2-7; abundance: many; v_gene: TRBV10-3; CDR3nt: TGTGCCATCAGTGAGGTCCCAACGGGGGAGCAGTACTTC; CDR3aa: CAISEVPTGEQYF
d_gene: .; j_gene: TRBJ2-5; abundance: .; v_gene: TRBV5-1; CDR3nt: TGCTCCAGCAGCTTGGCCCGGGCGCAGGGGCTCCAAGAGACCCAGTACTTC; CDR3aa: CSSSLARAQGLQETQYF
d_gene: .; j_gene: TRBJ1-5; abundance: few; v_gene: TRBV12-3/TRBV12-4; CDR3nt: TGTGCCAGCAGGAGGGACGACAATCAGCCCCAGCATTTT; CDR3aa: CASRRDDNQPQHF
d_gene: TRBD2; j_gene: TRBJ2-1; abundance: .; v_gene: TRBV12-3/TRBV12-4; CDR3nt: TGTGCCAGCAGTTTAGGGACTAGCGGGGTTAATAAGCAGTTCTTC; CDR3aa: CASSLGTSGVNKQFF
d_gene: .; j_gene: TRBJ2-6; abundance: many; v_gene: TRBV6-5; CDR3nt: TGTGCCAGCACTAAAGGGAGGTCTGGGGCCAACGTCCTGACTTTC; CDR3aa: CASTKGRSGANVLTF